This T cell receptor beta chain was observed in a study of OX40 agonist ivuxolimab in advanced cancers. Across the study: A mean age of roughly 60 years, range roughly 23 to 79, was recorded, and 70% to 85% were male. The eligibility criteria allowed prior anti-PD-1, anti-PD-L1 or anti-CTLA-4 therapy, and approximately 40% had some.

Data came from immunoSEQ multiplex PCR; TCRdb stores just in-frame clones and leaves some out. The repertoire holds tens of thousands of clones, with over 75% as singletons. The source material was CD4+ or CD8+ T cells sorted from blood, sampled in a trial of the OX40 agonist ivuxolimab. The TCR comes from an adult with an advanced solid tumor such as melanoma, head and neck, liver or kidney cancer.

CDR3 region: CASSLDPQETQYF. As DNA, the CDR3 is TGTGCCAGCAGCTTGGACCCCCAAGAGACCCAGTACTTC. The rearrangement links TRBV5-4 to TRBJ2-5; D is unresolved. V dropped 0 bases and J dropped 1 base, with 4 bases sitting between them. Looked up from germline, CDR1 is SGHNT and CDR2 is YYREEE (reference sequence). CDR3 length equals 13 residues.